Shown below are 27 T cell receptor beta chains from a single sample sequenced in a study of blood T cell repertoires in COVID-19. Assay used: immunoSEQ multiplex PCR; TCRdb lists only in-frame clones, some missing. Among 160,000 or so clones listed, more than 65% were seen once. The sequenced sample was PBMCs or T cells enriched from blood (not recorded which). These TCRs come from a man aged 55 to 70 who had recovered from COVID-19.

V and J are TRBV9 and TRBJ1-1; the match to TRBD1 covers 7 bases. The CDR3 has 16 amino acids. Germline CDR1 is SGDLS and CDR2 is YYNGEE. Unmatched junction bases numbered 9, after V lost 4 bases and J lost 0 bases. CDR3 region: CASSPRTGMMNTEAFF. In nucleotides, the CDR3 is TGTGCCAGCAGCCCTCGGACAGGCATGATGAACACTGAAGCTTTCTTT.

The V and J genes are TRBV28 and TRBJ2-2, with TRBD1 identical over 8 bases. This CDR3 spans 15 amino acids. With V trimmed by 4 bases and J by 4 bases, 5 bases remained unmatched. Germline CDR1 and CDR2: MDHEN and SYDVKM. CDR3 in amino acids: CASSYTGGATGELFF. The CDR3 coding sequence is TGTGCCAGCAGTTATACAGGGGGTGCCACCGGGGAGCTGTTTTTT.

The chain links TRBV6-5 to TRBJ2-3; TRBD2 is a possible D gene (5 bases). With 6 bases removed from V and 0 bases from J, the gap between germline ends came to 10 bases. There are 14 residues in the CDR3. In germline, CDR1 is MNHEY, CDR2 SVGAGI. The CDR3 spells CASSKTGSTDTQYF. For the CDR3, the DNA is TGTGCCAGCAGCAAGACGGGAAGCACAGATACGCAGTATTTT.

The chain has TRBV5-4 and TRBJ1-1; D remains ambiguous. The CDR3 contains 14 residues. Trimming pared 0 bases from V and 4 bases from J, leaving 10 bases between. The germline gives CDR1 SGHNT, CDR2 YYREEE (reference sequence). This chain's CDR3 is CASSLGGRGTEAFF. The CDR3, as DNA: TGTGCCAGCAGCTTGGGAGGTAGAGGCACTGAAGCTTTCTTT.

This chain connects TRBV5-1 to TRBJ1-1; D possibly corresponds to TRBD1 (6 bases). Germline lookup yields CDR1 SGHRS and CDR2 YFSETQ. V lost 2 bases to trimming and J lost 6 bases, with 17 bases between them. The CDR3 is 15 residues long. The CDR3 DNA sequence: TGCGCCAGCAGCTTTGGTTATCCAGGGGATTCTGAAGCTTTCTTT. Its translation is CASSFGYPGDSEAFF.

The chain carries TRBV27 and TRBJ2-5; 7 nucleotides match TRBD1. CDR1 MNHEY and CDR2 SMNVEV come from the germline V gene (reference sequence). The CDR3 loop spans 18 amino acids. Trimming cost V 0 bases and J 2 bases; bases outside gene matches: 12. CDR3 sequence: CASSLSLARGQDQETQYF. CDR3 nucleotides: TGTGCCAGCAGTTTATCCCTCGCTCGTGGACAGGATCAAGAGACCCAGTACTTC.

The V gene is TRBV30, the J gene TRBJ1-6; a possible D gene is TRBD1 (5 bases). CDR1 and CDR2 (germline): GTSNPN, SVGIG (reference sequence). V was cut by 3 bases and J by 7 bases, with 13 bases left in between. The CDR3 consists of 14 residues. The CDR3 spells CAWSTGTPNSPLHF. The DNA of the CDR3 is TGTGCCTGGAGCACCGGGACTCCCAATTCACCCCTCCACTTT.

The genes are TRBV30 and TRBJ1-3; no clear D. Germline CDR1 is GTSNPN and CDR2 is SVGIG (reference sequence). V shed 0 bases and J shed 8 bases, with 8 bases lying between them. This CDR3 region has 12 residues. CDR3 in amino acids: CAWSVKRDTIYF. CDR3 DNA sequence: TGTGCCTGGAGTGTAAAGAGAGACACCATATATTTT.

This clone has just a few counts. The CDR3 coding sequence is TGTGCCAGCAGCCCTGAAGCTTATTCGGGACAGAATCAGCCCCAGCATTTT. Amino acids: CASSPEAYSGQNQPQHF. V gene TRBV4-2 combines with J gene TRBJ1-5; 7 nucleotides agree with TRBD1. The germline gives CDR1 LGHNA, CDR2 YNFKEQ. With 4 bases clipped from V and 4 bases from J, the junction kept 13 bases outside the gene matches. The CDR3 length is 17 residues.

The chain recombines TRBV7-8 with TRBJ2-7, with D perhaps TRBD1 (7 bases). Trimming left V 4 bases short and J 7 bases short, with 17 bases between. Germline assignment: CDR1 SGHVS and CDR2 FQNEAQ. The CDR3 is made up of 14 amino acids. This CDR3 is CASSSQFAGGEQYF. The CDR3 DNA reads TGTGCCAGCAGCTCCCAATTCGCAGGGGGGGAGCAGTACTTC.

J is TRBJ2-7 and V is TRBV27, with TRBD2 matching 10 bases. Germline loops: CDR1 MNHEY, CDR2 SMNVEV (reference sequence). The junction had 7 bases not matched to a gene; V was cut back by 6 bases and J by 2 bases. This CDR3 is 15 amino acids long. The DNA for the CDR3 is TGTGCCAGCAGAGACCGGCTAGCGGGGGCCTACGAGCAGTACTTC. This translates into CASRDRLAGAYEQYF.

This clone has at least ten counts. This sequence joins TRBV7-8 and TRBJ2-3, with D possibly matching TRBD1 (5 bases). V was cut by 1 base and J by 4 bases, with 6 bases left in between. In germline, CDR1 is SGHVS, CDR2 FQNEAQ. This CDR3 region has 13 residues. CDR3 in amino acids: CASSLGGPDTQYF. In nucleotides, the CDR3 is TGTGCCAGCAGCTTAGGGGGCCCAGATACGCAGTATTTT. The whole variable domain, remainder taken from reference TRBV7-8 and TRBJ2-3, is GAGVSQSPRYKVAKRGQDVALRCDPISGHVSLFWYQQALGQGPEFLTYFQNEAQLDKSGLPSDRFFAERPEGSVSTLKIQRTQQEDSAVYLCASSLGGPDTQYFGPGTRLTVL.

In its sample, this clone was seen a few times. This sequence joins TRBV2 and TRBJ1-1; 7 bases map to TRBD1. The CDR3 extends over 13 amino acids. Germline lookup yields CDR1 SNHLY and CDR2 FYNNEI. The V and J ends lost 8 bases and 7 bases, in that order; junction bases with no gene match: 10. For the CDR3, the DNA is TGTGCCAGCGCCCGTGACAGGGCCGTTGAAGCTTTCTTT. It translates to CASARDRAVEAFF.

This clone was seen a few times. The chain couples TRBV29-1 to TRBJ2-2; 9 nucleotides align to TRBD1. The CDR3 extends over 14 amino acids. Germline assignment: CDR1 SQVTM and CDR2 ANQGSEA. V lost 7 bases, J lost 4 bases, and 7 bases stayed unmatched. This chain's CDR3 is CSGSQGAATGELFF. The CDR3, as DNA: TGCAGCGGATCACAGGGGGCTGCCACCGGGGAGCTGTTTTTT.

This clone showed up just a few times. The CDR3 DNA reads TGTGCCACCAGCAGGGGAAGAAGCAATCAGCCCCAGCATTTT. It translates to CATSRGRSNQPQHF. The chain employs TRBV24-1 and TRBJ1-5; D might be TRBD1 (6 bases). Trimming left V 7 bases short and J 1 base short, with 10 bases between. Germline CDR1 is KGHDR and CDR2 is SFDVKD. The CDR3 is 14 amino acids.

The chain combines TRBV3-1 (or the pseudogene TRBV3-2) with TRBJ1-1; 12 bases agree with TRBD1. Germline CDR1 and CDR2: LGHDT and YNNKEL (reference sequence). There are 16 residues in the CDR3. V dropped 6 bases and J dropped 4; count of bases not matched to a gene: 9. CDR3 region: CASRKGQGAWITEAFF. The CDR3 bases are TGTGCCAGCAGAAAGGGACAGGGGGCGTGGATCACTGAAGCTTTCTTT.

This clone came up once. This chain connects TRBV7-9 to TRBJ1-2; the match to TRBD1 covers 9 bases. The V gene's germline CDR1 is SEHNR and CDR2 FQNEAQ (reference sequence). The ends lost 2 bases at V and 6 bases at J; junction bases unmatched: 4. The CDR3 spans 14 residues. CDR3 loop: CASSLPQGADGYTF. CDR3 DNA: TGTGCCAGCAGCTTACCACAGGGGGCCGATGGCTACACCTTC.

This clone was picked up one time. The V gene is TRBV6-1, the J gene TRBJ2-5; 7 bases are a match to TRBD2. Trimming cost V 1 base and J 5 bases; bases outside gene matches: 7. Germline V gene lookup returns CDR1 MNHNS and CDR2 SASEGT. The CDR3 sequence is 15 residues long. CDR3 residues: CASSEEGLLSETQYF. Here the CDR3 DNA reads TGTGCCAGCAGTGAAGAGGGACTACTATCCGAGACCCAGTACTTC.

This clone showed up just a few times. The CDR3 sequence: CASSSGTEKYNEQFF. CDR3 DNA: TGTGCCAGCAGTTCCGGGACAGAGAAATACAATGAGCAGTTCTTC. The chain combines TRBV6-1 with TRBJ2-1; 7 bases fit TRBD1. CDR3 length: 15 residues. V was pared by 5 bases and J by 4 bases, with 8 bases of the junction left unmatched. Germline-derived CDR1 and CDR2 are MNHNS and SASEGT.

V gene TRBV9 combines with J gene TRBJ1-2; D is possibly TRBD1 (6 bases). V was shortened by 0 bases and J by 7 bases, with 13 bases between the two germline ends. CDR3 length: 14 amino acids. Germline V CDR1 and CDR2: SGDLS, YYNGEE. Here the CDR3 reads CASSVATSGVGYTF. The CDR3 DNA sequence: TGTGCCAGCAGCGTAGCTACATCAGGGGTTGGCTACACCTTC.

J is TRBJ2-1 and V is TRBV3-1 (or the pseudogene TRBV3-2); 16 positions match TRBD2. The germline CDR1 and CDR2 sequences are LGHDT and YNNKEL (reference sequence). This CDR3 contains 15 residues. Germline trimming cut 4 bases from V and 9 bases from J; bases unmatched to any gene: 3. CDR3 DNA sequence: TGTGCCAGCAGCCCGGGACTAGCGGGAGGGGGTGAGCAGTTCTTC. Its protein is CASSPGLAGGGEQFF.

The CDR3 sequence is CASSQDPLLQVYNEQFF. In DNA, the CDR3 is TGCGCCAGCAGCCAAGACCCTCTACTTCAAGTGTACAATGAGCAGTTCTTC. The chain combines TRBV4-1 with TRBJ2-1; D is uncertain. Per germline, CDR1 MGHRA and CDR2 YSYEKL. V was clipped by 0 bases and J by 4 bases, with 16 bases between them. The CDR3 is 17 amino acids.

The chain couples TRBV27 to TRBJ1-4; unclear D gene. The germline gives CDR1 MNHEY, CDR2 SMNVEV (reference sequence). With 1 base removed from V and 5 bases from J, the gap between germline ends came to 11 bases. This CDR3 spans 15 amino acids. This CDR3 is CASSLLPPENEKLFF. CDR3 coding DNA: TGTGCCAGCAGTTTATTGCCCCCCGAGAATGAAAAACTGTTTTTT.

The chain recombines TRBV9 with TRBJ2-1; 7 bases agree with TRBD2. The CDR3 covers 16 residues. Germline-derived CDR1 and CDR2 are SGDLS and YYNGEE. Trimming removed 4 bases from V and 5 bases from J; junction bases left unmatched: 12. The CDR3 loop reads CASSLLGGVGNNEQFF. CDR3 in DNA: TGTGCCAGCAGCTTGCTGGGGGGGGTAGGTAACAATGAGCAGTTCTTC.

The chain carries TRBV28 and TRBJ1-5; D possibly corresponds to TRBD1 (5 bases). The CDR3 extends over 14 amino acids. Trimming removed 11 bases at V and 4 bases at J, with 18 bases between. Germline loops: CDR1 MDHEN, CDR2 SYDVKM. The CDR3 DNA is TGTGCCGCCCGACGGCAGGGTCAAAATCAGCCCCAGCATTTT. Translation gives CAARRQGQNQPQHF.

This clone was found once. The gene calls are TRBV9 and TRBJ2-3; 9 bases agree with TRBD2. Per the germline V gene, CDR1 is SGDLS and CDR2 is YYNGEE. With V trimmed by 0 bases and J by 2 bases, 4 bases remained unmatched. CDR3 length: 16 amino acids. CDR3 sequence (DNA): TGTGCCAGCAGCGTAGGTAGCGGGAGCCACACAGATACGCAGTATTTT. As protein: CASSVGSGSHTDTQYF.

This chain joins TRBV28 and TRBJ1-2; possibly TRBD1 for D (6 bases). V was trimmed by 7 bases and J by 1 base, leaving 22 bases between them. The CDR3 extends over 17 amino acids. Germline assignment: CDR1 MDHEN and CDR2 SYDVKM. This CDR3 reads CASTLQQGRRGNYGYTF. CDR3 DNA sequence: TGTGCCAGCACCCTCCAACAGGGTCGCCGAGGTAACTATGGCTACACCTTC.